This TCR beta chain was captured in a study of blood T cell repertoires in COVID-19. Study details: The United States, Italy and Spain provided the acute and convalescent COVID-19 samples. The analysed material was cDNA or gDNA that came from T cells, B-cell-depleted T cells, or PBMCs.

Per the original data handling: Estimation of nucleated cell counts was performed using reference gene primer amplification. Clones were sequenced by immunoSEQ multiplex PCR, and TCRdb holds only the in-frame ones, with some missing. V, J and clone size are taken as reported in that table, and D and trimming were inferred from the DNA itself. The sample carries about 200,000 clones, approximately 83% recorded once. The clonotype comes from a man aged 35 to 55 with acute or convalescent COVID-19. Sequenced: peripheral blood.

The CDR3 nucleotides are TGTGCCAGCAGTGAAGGGACCACGGGGAAAGCTTTCTTT. Its translation: CASSEGTTGKAFF. The rearrangement joins TRBV6-1 to TRBJ1-1; D not resolved. Trimming stripped 1 base from V and 9 bases from J, with 12 bases between. The length of the CDR3 is 13 residues. Per germline, CDR1 MNHNS and CDR2 SASEGT.